The 24 T cell receptor beta chains below were found in one sample sequenced in a study of control samples from healthy donors and cancer patients. Generated by immunoSEQ multiplex PCR, the TCRdb table keeps only in-frame clones and is missing some. The data contain 75,000 to 95,000 clones, 93% of them singletons. The source material was blood. These TCRs come from a young woman in good health.

The V and J genes are TRBV3-1 (or the pseudogene TRBV3-2) and TRBJ1-1; TRBD1 aligns across 8 bases. This CDR3 is built from 14 residues. J was trimmed by 7 bases and V by 6 bases; bases with no gene match: 10. Per germline, CDR1 LGHDT and CDR2 YNNKEL (reference sequence). CDR3 sequence (DNA): TGTGCCAGCAGGAACCAGGGGGCCTATGGTGAAGCTTTCTTT. Encoded protein: CASRNQGAYGEAFF.

The chain couples TRBV23-1 to TRBJ1-5; D is unclear. TRBV23-1 is reported as an ORF; its role is uncertain. The CDR3 loop spans 17 amino acids. V lost 2 bases and J 5 bases, leaving 19 bases between the germline ends. In DNA form, the CDR3 reads TGCGCCAGCAGTCAAGAGGGTGTCGTTGGTAGGGATCAGCCCCAGCATTTT. This codes for CASSQEGVVGRDQPQHF.

J is TRBJ1-2 and V is TRBV5-1; D not resolved. Trimming took off 7 bases at V and 4 bases at J, with 11 bases between the two ends. Germline CDR1 reads SGHRS; CDR2 reads YFSETQ. This CDR3 has 12 amino acids. The CDR3 DNA sequence: TGCGCCAGCCGGGAGGATTCCTATGGCTACACCTTC. Amino acid sequence: CASREDSYGYTF. The full variable domain, rest sourced from reference TRBV5-1 and TRBJ1-2, is KAGVTQTPRYLIKTRGQQVTLSCSPISGHRSVSWYQQTPGQGLQFLFEYFSETQRNKGNFPGRFSGRQFSNSRSEMNVSTLELGDSALYLCASREDSYGYTFGSGTRLTVV.

This clone was observed a single time. DNA of the CDR3: TGTGCCAGCAGAGGCGCCGAGGGGACTGAAGCTTTCTTT. It yields the protein CASRGAEGTEAFF. V and J are TRBV9 and TRBJ1-1; D might be TRBD1 (5 bases). Germline CDR1 and CDR2: SGDLS and YYNGEE. V was shortened by 5 bases and J by 5 bases, with 13 bases between the two germline ends. The CDR3 is 13 amino acids.

The gene calls are TRBV30 and TRBJ1-1; possible D gene TRBD1, 5 bases. V lost 4 bases, J lost 1 base, and 13 bases lay in between. The germline gives CDR1 GTSNPN, CDR2 SVGIG (reference sequence). This CDR3 is built from 14 residues. CDR3: CAWTRSGPNTEAFF. The CDR3 DNA reads as TGTGCCTGGACTCGTTCAGGGCCGAACACTGAAGCTTTCTTT.

The chain combines TRBV11-1 with TRBJ2-3; TRBD1 might be the D (6 bases). Per the germline V gene, CDR1 is SGHAT and CDR2 is FQDESV (reference sequence). V gave up 3 bases and J gave up 0 bases, with 13 bases separating them. This CDR3 spans 16 amino acids. The CDR3 is CASSLVQGRSTDTQYF. The CDR3 DNA reads TGTGCCAGCAGCTTGGTACAGGGTCGGAGCACAGATACGCAGTATTTT.

The V call is TRBV28, the J call TRBJ2-2, with 7 bases aligning to TRBD1. In germline, CDR1 is MDHEN, CDR2 SYDVKM. Germline trimming cut 3 bases from V and 4 bases from J; bases unmatched to any gene: 5. This CDR3 is 15 amino acids long. Here the CDR3 reads CASSFWTGTTGELFF. CDR3 DNA sequence: TGTGCCAGCAGTTTCTGGACAGGTACCACCGGGGAGCTGTTTTTT.

This chain joins TRBV18 and TRBJ1-1, with D uncertain. V was clipped by 3 bases and J by 5 bases, with 7 bases between them. The CDR3 is made up of 12 amino acids. Germline loops: CDR1 KGHSH, CDR2 LQKENI. The CDR3 reads CASSPDGTEAFF. The CDR3 coding sequence is TGTGCCAGCTCACCGGACGGTACTGAAGCTTTCTTT.

This chain uses TRBV6-2 or TRBV6-3 with TRBJ1-5; 8 bases line up with TRBD1. Looked up from germline, CDR1 is MNHEY and CDR2 is SVGEGT. There are 15 residues in the CDR3. V dropped 6 bases and J dropped 5; count of bases not matched to a gene: 9. The CDR3 loop is CASSPGQGLYQPQHF. DNA for the CDR3: TGTGCCAGCAGCCCCGGACAGGGACTATATCAGCCCCAGCATTTT.

This chain uses TRBV3-1 (or the pseudogene TRBV3-2) with TRBJ2-2; 13 bases agree with TRBD2. The V and J ends lost 1 base and 4 bases, in that order; junction bases with no gene match: 9. The CDR3 spans 19 residues. The germline V gene has CDR1 LGHDT and CDR2 YNNKEL (reference sequence). This CDR3 is CASSQVRRTSGRGTGELFF. CDR3 nucleotides: TGTGCCAGCAGCCAAGTCCGAAGGACTAGCGGGAGAGGCACCGGGGAGCTGTTTTTT.

The V and J genes are TRBV3-1 (or the pseudogene TRBV3-2) and TRBJ1-4; possibly TRBD1 for D (6 bases). CDR3 length: 17 residues. V was clipped by 1 base and J by 8 bases, with 20 bases between them. Germline CDR1 is LGHDT and CDR2 is YNNKEL (reference sequence). CDR3 sequence (DNA): TGTGCCAGCAGCCAAGTAGGCGGTCAGGGGAAACCCGAAAAACTGTTTTTT. Translation gives CASSQVGGQGKPEKLFF.

The chain links TRBV4-1 to TRBJ2-3; 8 bases fit TRBD2. The junction had 8 bases not matched to a gene; V was cut back by 4 bases and J by 2 bases. The CDR3 has 16 residues. Germline loops: CDR1 MGHRA, CDR2 YSYEKL. The CDR3 reads CASSLLSGGLTDTQYF. The CDR3 DNA follows: TGCGCCAGCAGCCTACTCAGCGGGGGTCTCACAGATACGCAGTATTTT.

J is TRBJ1-5 and V is TRBV7-9; D may be TRBD1 (5 bases). Germline V CDR1 and CDR2: SEHNR, FQNEAQ (reference sequence). The CDR3 has 12 residues. Trimming cost V 8 bases and J 2 bases, with 7 bases left between them. CDR3 sequence (DNA): TGTGCCAGCGGGGGAGGCAATCAGCCCCAGCATTTT. Translating it yields CASGGGNQPQHF.

V and J are TRBV7-6 and TRBJ2-2; 9 nucleotides line up with TRBD1. The CDR3 runs 18 residues. J gave up 4 bases and V 1 base, and 10 bases lay outside the gene matches. Germline CDR1 reads SGHVS; CDR2 reads FNYEAQ. CDR3 coding DNA: TGTGCCAGCAGCTTAGAGCTTTTCGGGACAGGGACCACCGGGGAGCTGTTTTTT. Translation: CASSLELFGTGTTGELFF.

The chain uses TRBV19 and TRBJ2-1; 8 nucleotides agree with TRBD2. From germline, CDR1 is LNHDA and CDR2 SQIVND (reference sequence). After removal of 7 bases from V and 3 bases from J, the junction contained 8 bases not matched to a gene. The CDR3 has 15 amino acids. CDR3: CASTYSGTVYNEQFF. CDR3 sequence (DNA): TGTGCCAGTACTTATAGCGGGACCGTCTACAATGAGCAGTTCTTC. Complete variable domain (other parts from reference TRBV19 and TRBJ2-1): DGGITQSPKYLFRKEGQNVTLSCEQNLNHDAMYWYRQDPGQGLRLIYYSQIVNDFQKGDIAEGYSVSREKKESFPLTVTSAQKNPTAFYLCASTYSGTVYNEQFFGPGTRLTVL.

The rearrangement joins TRBV3-1 (or the pseudogene TRBV3-2) to TRBJ2-1; 12 nucleotides agree with TRBD2. Germline V gene sequence: CDR1 LGHDT, CDR2 YNNKEL (reference sequence). Trimming at V came to 1 base and at J to 8 bases, leaving 6 bases not matched to a gene. The length of the CDR3 is 16 residues. The CDR3 DNA reads as TGTGCCAGCAGCCAAGCGCGACTAGCGGGAGTCCATGAGCAGTTCTTC. Its translation is CASSQARLAGVHEQFF.

This sequence joins TRBV5-4 and TRBJ1-1; maybe TRBD1 (5 bases). Germline loops: CDR1 SGHNT, CDR2 YYREEE (reference sequence). V shed 1 base and J shed 5 bases, with 9 bases lying between them. This CDR3 spans 13 amino acids. CDR3 nucleotides: TGTGCCAGCAGCTTGTGGGGCATGACTGAAGCTTTCTTT. Residues: CASSLWGMTEAFF.

The gene calls are TRBV27 and TRBJ1-3; D gene ambiguous. Germline V gene data show CDR1 as MNHEY and CDR2 as SMNVEV (reference sequence). V was shortened by 5 bases and J by 0 bases, with 11 bases between the two germline ends. The CDR3 runs to 15 residues. CDR3 amino acids: CASSPRGNSGNTIYF. CDR3 nucleotides: TGTGCCAGCAGTCCACGGGGTAACTCTGGAAACACCATATATTTT.

The chain is built from TRBV28 and TRBJ2-2; the D is unclear. With 4 bases removed from V and 5 bases from J, the gap between germline ends came to 14 bases. Germline V gene data show CDR1 as MDHEN and CDR2 as SYDVKM. The CDR3 length is 15 residues. The CDR3 DNA follows: TGTGCCAGCAGTTCCTTTGTAAAGACTACCGGGGAGCTGTTTTTT. This sequence encodes CASSSFVKTTGELFF.

The chain combines TRBV5-6 with TRBJ1-2; TRBD1 matches 9 bases. V shed 3 bases, J shed 6 bases, and the junction held 6 bases outside the gene matches. The CDR3 is 14 residues long. The germline V gene encodes CDR1 SGHDT and CDR2 YYEEEE. CDR3 amino acids: CASSSPTGGNGYTF. Written as DNA, the CDR3 is TGTGCCAGCAGCTCCCCGACAGGGGGTAATGGCTACACCTTC.

This rearrangement joins TRBV2 to TRBJ1-5; perhaps TRBD1 as D (5 bases). CDR3 length: 13 amino acids. V lost 5 bases and J lost 7, with 12 bases in between. In germline, CDR1 is SNHLY, CDR2 FYNNEI. CDR3 nucleotides: TGTGCCAGCAGTCCAGGGTTTCGCCAGCCCCAGCATTTT. Protein sequence: CASSPGFRQPQHF. The full variable domain, in which reference TRBV2 and TRBJ1-5 provide the parts outside the CDR3, is EPEVTQTPSHQVTQMGQEVILRCVPISNHLYFYWYRQILGQKVEFLVSFYNNEISEKSEIFDDQFSVERPDGSNFTLKIRSTKLEDSAMYFCASSPGFRQPQHFGDGTRLSIL.

The rearrangement links TRBV15 to TRBJ1-3; D remains ambiguous. Trimming shortened V by 0 bases and J by 4 bases, and 10 bases separated the two germline ends. CDR1 is LNHNV, CDR2 YYDKDF, per germline (reference sequence). This CDR3 contains 15 residues. The CDR3, as DNA: TGTGCCACCAGCAGAGAGTGGGGAACGGGAAACACCATATATTTT. It specifies CATSREWGTGNTIYF.

The gene calls are TRBV6-2 or TRBV6-3 and TRBJ1-4; the D gene is possibly TRBD1 (6 bases). Germline CDR1 is MNHEY and CDR2 is SVGEGT. With 2 bases removed from V and 5 bases from J, the gap between germline ends came to 9 bases. The CDR3 extends over 14 amino acids. The CDR3 is CASSYGTRNEKLFF. CDR3 nucleotide sequence: TGTGCCAGCAGTTACGGGACAAGGAATGAAAAACTGTTTTTT.

The J gene is TRBJ2-7, the V gene TRBV28, with D tentatively TRBD2 (6 bases). V was cut by 4 bases and J by 3 bases, with 16 bases left in between. The germline CDR1 and CDR2 sequences are MDHEN and SYDVKM. There are 15 residues in the CDR3. This CDR3 is CASSSAWAGSYEQYF. CDR3 DNA: TGTGCCAGCAGTTCCGCGTGGGCGGGGAGCTACGAGCAGTACTTC.